This TCR beta chain is from a study of CD8 T cells in Susac syndrome (dated by TCRdb to the late 2010s). General notes on the study: Among the Susac syndrome patients who were sequenced, clinically active disease was present in roughly six and clinical remission was observed in roughly eight. Susac syndrome patients were therapy-naive, on corticosteroids (some also receiving IVIg), or on IVIg alone at blood withdrawal. Repertoire sequencing was used to test whether CD8+ T cell activation and differentiation in Susac syndrome was antigen driven. Broad study findings and their caveats: In the CD4+ T cell repertoire of Susac syndrome patients, clonal expansion was not detected. The number of individuals in the TCR sequencing and HLA analysis was recognized as being relatively small.

As to this clonotype: Its recognized antigen is unknown. No qualities accompany the bases; no much larger clone lies one base away.

The germline V gene (reference sequence) yields DFQATT for CDR1 and SNEGSKA for CDR2. V was cut back by 0 bases and J by 6 bases, leaving a gap of 26 bases between them. There are 18 amino acids in the CDR3, from cysteine to phenylalanine inclusive. CDR3 DNA is the only sequence kept; it has 54 bases, read in frame from the first base. High-throughput TCR beta sequencing profiled peripheral blood CD8+ and CD4+ T cells from healthy donors, Susac syndrome patients and multiple sclerosis patients. The Susac syndrome patients fulfilled recently defined diagnostic criteria for definite or probable disease. Bulk CD8+ and CD4+ T cells were purified by magnetic negative isolation, whereas CD8+ TEMRA cells were enriched by FACS. Blood was collected in EDTA tubes and processed within 24 hours, with PBMCs isolated through density gradient centrifugation. PBMCs destined for TCR sequencing were cryopreserved in liquid nitrogen and later thawed in a 37 °C water bath. The sorted or isolated CD4+, CD8+ and CD8+ TEMRA cells had a purity of 90% or higher.

RNA was extracted using the RNeasy kit, and about 0.5 to 1 ug of the RNA was reverse transcribed with random hexamers. The immunoSEQ multiplex PCR assay, which covers 54 Vbeta and 13 Jbeta segments, was used to amplify TCR beta CDR3 regions. PCR amplification bias was corrected by using a synthetic template baseline for primer optimization and computational correction. As for how the authors treated the data: Reads were annotated to V, D and J genes according to IMGT and were analyzed with immunoSEQ Analyzer, with only productive sequences retained. Clonality was computed as one minus Shannon entropy normalized by log2 of the number of productive unique sequences. For each patient and control, public and private clones were evaluated among the 100 most prevalent clones. Clones were defined as Susac-specific if absent from the healthy and MS cohorts, from 1052 published viral clones and from other ImmuneACCESS disease sequences. TCRdb trimmed public reads at Q25 via fastp, called clones via MiXCR and kept in-frame beta chains. One record per CDR3 amino acid sequence lists the most common genes and DNA. The V and J calls shown here were made by TCRdb, not taken from the authors' results. Present in this sample are about 170,000 distinct CDR3 sequences, roughly 95% of which were seen just once. The ten biggest clones cover approximately 0.12% of the sample.

This sequence originates from a human donor with Susac syndrome. Here the chain combines TRBV20-1 and TRBJ2-5; no D gene call is confident. Sequencing was performed on CD4+ T cells from PBMCs. The nucleotides read TGCAGTGCTAGAGATCCCTCCTTGCCGCTAACCTCAGAGCAGACCCAGTACTTC. Its coded protein is CSARDPSLPLTSEQTQYF.